The following is a TCR beta chain sequence with its context. The record originates from a study of cytomegalovirus exposure and HLA in healthy donors. Clones were sequenced by immunoSEQ multiplex PCR, and TCRdb holds only the in-frame ones, with some missing. This sample yields some 120,000 clones, of which around 95% are seen a single time; about 1.8% belongs to the top ten. Germline V CDR1 and CDR2: SQVTM, ANQGSEA. V was clipped by 5 bases and J by 2 bases; unmatched bases: 5. The CDR3 consists of 14 residues. The chain is built from TRBV29-1 and TRBJ2-5, with TRBD2 identical over 10 bases. The sample was PBMCs. This sequence originates from a man younger than 30 in good health and CMV-seronegative. Here the CDR3 DNA reads TGCAGCGTTTTGAGGGGACTAGCGCAAGAGACCCAGTACTTC. Protein: CSVLRGLAQETQYF.